This passage covers 8 T cell receptor beta chains from one sample sequenced in a study of blood T cell repertoires in COVID-19. Clones were read by immunoSEQ multiplex PCR, and TCRdb kept only the in-frame ones, dropping some. The sample comprises under 250,000 clones, 83% of which are singletons, and 8.6% rests with the top ten. Material: peripheral blood. These receptor sequences come from a man aged 40-50 years with active or convalescent COVID-19.

This clone occurred a few times. The chain uses TRBV10-1 and TRBJ2-7; 8 positions match TRBD1. The CDR3 extends over 14 amino acids. The germline V gene has CDR1 WNHNN and CDR2 SYGVQD (reference sequence). The J segment lost 3 bases and the V segment lost 6 bases, leaving 7 bases of the junction unmatched. The CDR3 sequence is CASRQMDRDYEQYF. CDR3 DNA sequence: TGCGCCAGCAGGCAAATGGACAGGGACTACGAGCAGTACTTC.

The rearrangement links TRBV19 to TRBJ2-1; the D gene is possibly TRBD2 (5 bases). The germline CDR1 and CDR2 sequences are LNHDA and SQIVND (reference sequence). The CDR3 is 11 amino acids. V lost 3 bases and J lost 10, with 7 bases in between. The CDR3 sequence: CASSIWEEQFF. CDR3 sequence (DNA): TGTGCCAGTAGTATCTGGGAGGAGCAGTTCTTC. The whole variable domain, filled in from reference TRBV19 and TRBJ2-1, reads DGGITQSPKYLFRKEGQNVTLSCEQNLNHDAMYWYRQDPGQGLRLIYYSQIVNDFQKGDIAEGYSVSREKKESFPLTVTSAQKNPTAFYLCASSIWEEQFFGPGTRLTVL.

V is TRBV19 and J is TRBJ2-7; no reliable D call. This CDR3 is built from 15 residues. The ends were cut back, 5 bases at V and 1 base at J, with 15 bases in the middle. From germline, CDR1 is LNHDA and CDR2 SQIVND (reference sequence). The CDR3 DNA sequence: TGTGCCAGTAGTTTTGGCTCCCAATCTTCCTACGAGCAGTACTTC. This codes for CASSFGSQSSYEQYF.

The chain is built from TRBV4-3 and TRBJ2-2; a possible D gene is TRBD1 (5 bases). This CDR3 region has 15 residues. CDR1 is LGHNA, CDR2 YSLEER, per germline. The ends were cut back, 3 bases at V and 3 bases at J, with 11 bases in the middle. The CDR3 DNA follows: TGCGCCAGCAGCCAGAGACAGTACCACACCGGGGAGCTGTTTTTT. Protein product: CASSQRQYHTGELFF.

This clone was seen only once. The rearrangement uses TRBV19 and TRBJ1-2, with D unresolved. This CDR3 spans 14 amino acids. The germline V gene has CDR1 LNHDA and CDR2 SQIVND (reference sequence). With 3 bases removed from V and 8 bases from J, the gap between germline ends came to 16 bases. CDR3 in DNA: TGTGCCAGTAGTATCCCCGGCCTTTACGGGGGCTACACCTTC. Residues: CASSIPGLYGGYTF.

The rearrangement uses TRBV19 and TRBJ2-7, with TRBD1 matching 8 bases. This CDR3 is built from 15 residues. V lost 3 bases and J lost 4; bases outside the gene matches: 8. The V gene's germline CDR1 is LNHDA and CDR2 SQIVND (reference sequence). CDR3 bases: TGTGCCAGTAGTATGGGGGCGGACAGGGAGTACGAGCAGTACTTC. It encodes CASSMGADREYEQYF.

This clone occurred once. J is TRBJ1-1 and V is TRBV5-4, with D possibly being TRBD1 (5 bases). The CDR3 length is 15 residues. V was cut by 2 bases and J by 1 base, with 12 bases left in between. CDR1 and CDR2 from the germline V gene are SGHNT and YYREEE (reference sequence). The CDR3 nucleotides are TGTGCCAGCAGCTTCGTGCAGGGAAAGAACACTGAAGCTTTCTTT. Translated, it gives CASSFVQGKNTEAFF.

This clone was found a few times. The J gene is TRBJ2-3, the V gene TRBV9; perhaps TRBD2 as D (6 bases). V dropped 0 bases and J dropped 4 bases, with 15 bases sitting between them. Germline V gene lookup returns CDR1 SGDLS and CDR2 YYNGEE. This CDR3 comprises 16 residues. The CDR3 DNA is TGTGCCAGCAGCGTAGTCGCGGGATCAGAATCAGATACGCAGTATTTT. It translates to CASSVVAGSESDTQYF.